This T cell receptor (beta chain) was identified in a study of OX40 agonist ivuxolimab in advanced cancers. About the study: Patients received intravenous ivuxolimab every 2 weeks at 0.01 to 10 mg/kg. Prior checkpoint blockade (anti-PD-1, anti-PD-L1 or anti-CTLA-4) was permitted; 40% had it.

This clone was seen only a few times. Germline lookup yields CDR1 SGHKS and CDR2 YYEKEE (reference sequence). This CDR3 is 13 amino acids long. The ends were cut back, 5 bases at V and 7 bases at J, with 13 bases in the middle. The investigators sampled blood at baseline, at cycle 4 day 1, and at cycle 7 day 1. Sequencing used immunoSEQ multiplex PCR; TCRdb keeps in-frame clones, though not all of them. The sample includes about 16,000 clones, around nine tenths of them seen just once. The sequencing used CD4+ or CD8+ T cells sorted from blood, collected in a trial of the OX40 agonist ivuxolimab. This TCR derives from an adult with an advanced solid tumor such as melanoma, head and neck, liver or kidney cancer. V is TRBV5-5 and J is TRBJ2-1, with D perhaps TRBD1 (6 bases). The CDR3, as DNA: TGTGCCAGCAGGAGAACAGGGCAAAATGAGCAGTTCTTC. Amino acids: CASRRTGQNEQFF.